A selection of T cell receptor beta chains follows, all from one sample in a study of shared T cell receptors in the human thymus. The protocol was immunoSEQ multiplex PCR, while the TCRdb copy is restricted to in-frame clones and leaves out a portion. Of some 700,000 clones in the sample, 70% to 90% were seen once. These data also featured in a second study, about human thymus T cells.

Specimen: thymocytes. Source of these receptors: a boy younger than two with a congenital heart defect. Both conserved end residues are part of each CDR3. A D gene is named only where the DNA matches it firmly. Clone size, where shown, is once, few, many, or a class for clones that have expanded.

J gene: TRBJ2-7; V gene: TRBV11-3; D gene: TRBD1; clone size: .; CDR3 protein: CASSLEGTGPYEQYF; CDR3 DNA: TGTGCCAGCAGCTTAGAAGGGACAGGGCCCTACGAGCAGTACTTC
J gene: TRBJ2-7; V gene: TRBV10-3; D gene: TRBD2; clone size: .; CDR3 protein: CAISESPTSGRALYEQYF; CDR3 DNA: TGTGCCATCAGTGAGTCCCCCACTAGCGGGAGGGCTTTATACGAGCAGTACTTC
J gene: TRBJ1-5; V gene: TRBV18; D gene: TRBD1; clone size: .; CDR3 protein: CASSPVGPWTGGRWGNQPQHF; CDR3 DNA: TGTGCCAGCTCACCAGTCGGCCCTTGGACAGGGGGCCGGTGGGGCAATCAGCCCCAGCATTTT
J gene: TRBJ2-7; V gene: TRBV27; D gene: .; clone size: .; CDR3 protein: CASKRGRGFYEQYF; CDR3 DNA: TGTGCCAGCAAAAGGGGTAGGGGATTTTACGAGCAGTACTTC
J gene: TRBJ1-2; V gene: TRBV4-3; D gene: TRBD1; clone size: .; CDR3 protein: CASSQDGGQGLDRGYTF; CDR3 DNA: TGCGCCAGCAGCCAAGATGGGGGACAGGGCCTCGATCGTGGCTACACCTTC
J gene: TRBJ2-7; V gene: TRBV4-1; D gene: .; clone size: .; CDR3 protein: CASSYRERSYEQYF; CDR3 DNA: TGCGCCAGCAGTTACCGAGAGCGGTCCTACGAGCAGTACTTC
J gene: TRBJ2-1; V gene: TRBV4-1; D gene: .; clone size: .; CDR3 protein: CASSPYREKDMKDEQFF; CDR3 DNA: TGCGCCAGCAGCCCTTACCGGGAGAAAGACATGAAGGATGAGCAGTTCTTC
J gene: TRBJ2-1; V gene: TRBV6-5; D gene: .; clone size: .; CDR3 protein: CASSPTGYDEQFF; CDR3 DNA: TGTGCCAGCAGTCCTACAGGGTACGATGAGCAGTTCTTC
J gene: TRBJ1-5; V gene: TRBV6-5; D gene: .; clone size: .; CDR3 protein: CASTRGEGQPQHF; CDR3 DNA: TGTGCCAGCACCCGGGGGGAGGGTCAGCCCCAGCATTTT
J gene: TRBJ2-5; V gene: TRBV19; D gene: .; clone size: .; CDR3 protein: CASSTSPQETQYF; CDR3 DNA: TGTGCCAGTAGTACGTCCCCGCAAGAGACCCAGTACTTC
J gene: TRBJ2-3; V gene: TRBV11-2; D gene: TRBD2; clone size: .; CDR3 protein: CASSDGTSGSPTDTQYF; CDR3 DNA: TGTGCCAGCAGCGACGGGACTAGCGGGTCTCCGACAGATACGCAGTATTTT
J gene: TRBJ1-2; V gene: TRBV9; D gene: .; clone size: .; CDR3 protein: CASSPDSSYGYTF; CDR3 DNA: TGTGCCAGCAGCCCGGACAGCAGCTATGGCTACACCTTC
J gene: TRBJ2-7; V gene: TRBV18; D gene: TRBD1; clone size: .; CDR3 protein: CASSPVWDRGLAEQYF; CDR3 DNA: TGTGCCAGCTCACCAGTATGGGACAGGGGGCTTGCCGAGCAGTACTTC
J gene: TRBJ2-7; V gene: TRBV5-4; D gene: TRBD2; clone size: .; CDR3 protein: CASSFRIAGGPVREQYF; CDR3 DNA: TGTGCCAGCAGCTTTCGAATAGCGGGAGGGCCGGTCCGCGAGCAGTACTTC
J gene: TRBJ2-5; V gene: TRBV11-2; D gene: TRBD2; clone size: .; CDR3 protein: CASSLRGEETQYF; CDR3 DNA: TGTGCCAGCAGCTTACGGGGGGAAGAGACCCAGTACTTC
J gene: TRBJ2-7; V gene: TRBV19; D gene: .; clone size: .; CDR3 protein: CASSRTVRSSYEQYF; CDR3 DNA: TGTGCCAGTAGTAGGACAGTCAGGAGCTCCTACGAGCAGTACTTC
J gene: TRBJ1-1; V gene: TRBV4-3; D gene: TRBD1; clone size: .; CDR3 protein: CASSREQGAGEAFF; CDR3 DNA: TGCGCCAGCAGCCGGGAACAGGGGGCCGGTGAAGCTTTCTTT
J gene: TRBJ1-1; V gene: TRBV21-1; D gene: .; clone size: .; CDR3 protein: CASSNTRDRGLLEAFF; CDR3 DNA: TGTGCCAGCAGCAACACACGGGACAGGGGCCTCCTTGAAGCTTTCTTT
J gene: TRBJ2-2; V gene: TRBV19; D gene: TRBD1; clone size: .; CDR3 protein: CASRGQGRAGELFF; CDR3 DNA: TGTGCCAGTCGGGGACAGGGCAGGGCCGGGGAGCTGTTTTTT
J gene: TRBJ1-5; V gene: TRBV10-1; D gene: TRBD1; clone size: few; CDR3 protein: CASDSRAGGYQPQHF; CDR3 DNA: TGCGCCAGCGATTCTCGGGCAGGGGGCTATCAGCCCCAGCATTTT
J gene: TRBJ2-7; V gene: TRBV6-5; D gene: .; clone size: .; CDR3 protein: CASKTVRRANYEQYF; CDR3 DNA: TGTGCCAGCAAAACCGTCCGTAGAGCCAACTACGAGCAGTACTTC
J gene: TRBJ1-5; V gene: TRBV11-2; D gene: .; clone size: .; CDR3 protein: CASSLDRGNQPQHF; CDR3 DNA: TGTGCCAGCAGCTTAGATCGGGGCAATCAGCCCCAGCATTTT
J gene: TRBJ2-7; V gene: TRBV5-1; D gene: TRBD2; clone size: .; CDR3 protein: CASSLNGTSGERAYEQYF; CDR3 DNA: TGCGCCAGCAGCTTGAATGGGACTAGCGGGGAGAGGGCCTACGAGCAGTACTTC
J gene: TRBJ2-1; V gene: TRBV2; D gene: TRBD2; clone size: .; CDR3 protein: CASSPNPGTSNEQFF; CDR3 DNA: TGTGCCAGCAGCCCCAACCCCGGGACTAGCAATGAGCAGTTCTTC
J gene: TRBJ2-6; V gene: TRBV19; D gene: TRBD1; clone size: .; CDR3 protein: CASAFRQGARSGRPGANVLTF; CDR3 DNA: TGTGCCAGTGCCTTTCGACAGGGAGCGAGAAGTGGGCGTCCTGGGGCCAACGTCCTGACTTTC
J gene: TRBJ2-1; V gene: TRBV30; D gene: TRBD2; clone size: .; CDR3 protein: CAWSVLPSGRGDNEQFF; CDR3 DNA: TGTGCCTGGAGTGTACTTCCTAGCGGGAGGGGTGACAATGAGCAGTTCTTC
J gene: TRBJ2-7; V gene: TRBV6-6; D gene: TRBD2; clone size: .; CDR3 protein: CASSYPGTSGPLYYF; CDR3 DNA: TGTGCCAGCAGCTACCCCGGGACTAGCGGCCCTCTCTATTACTTC
J gene: TRBJ2-3; V gene: TRBV28; D gene: TRBD1; clone size: .; CDR3 protein: CASALRDRATDTQYF; CDR3 DNA: TGTGCCAGCGCTCTTCGGGACAGGGCCACAGATACGCAGTATTTT
J gene: TRBJ2-3; V gene: TRBV6-4; D gene: TRBD2; clone size: .; CDR3 protein: CASSASGGDTQYF; CDR3 DNA: TGTGCCAGCAGTGCTAGCGGTGGGGATACGCAGTATTTT
J gene: TRBJ2-3; V gene: TRBV27; D gene: TRBD1; clone size: .; CDR3 protein: CASSLRQGGDTQYF; CDR3 DNA: TGTGCCAGCAGCCTCCGACAGGGGGGAGATACGCAGTATTTT
J gene: TRBJ2-7; V gene: TRBV4-2; D gene: TRBD2; clone size: .; CDR3 protein: CASSLRTSGVSYEQYF; CDR3 DNA: TGTGCCAGCAGCCTAAGGACTAGCGGGGTATCCTACGAGCAGTACTTC
J gene: TRBJ2-1; V gene: TRBV30; D gene: TRBD1; clone size: .; CDR3 protein: CAWVDRGVTYNEQFF; CDR3 DNA: TGTGCCTGGGTAGACAGGGGAGTCACCTACAATGAGCAGTTCTTC
J gene: TRBJ1-1; V gene: TRBV7-2; D gene: .; clone size: once; CDR3 protein: CASSPRPAGKYTEAFF; CDR3 DNA: TGTGCCAGCAGTCCGAGACCGGCGGGGAAGTACACTGAAGCTTTCTTT
J gene: TRBJ2-5; V gene: TRBV15; D gene: TRBD1; clone size: .; CDR3 protein: CATSATGRQETQYF; CDR3 DNA: TGTGCCACCAGCGCGACAGGGCGCCAGGAGACCCAGTACTTC
J gene: TRBJ2-2; V gene: TRBV18; D gene: TRBD2; clone size: .; CDR3 protein: CASSRPTSGRAETSGELFF; CDR3 DNA: TGTGCCAGCTCTCGGCCGACTAGCGGGAGGGCCGAGACGTCCGGGGAGCTGTTTTTT
J gene: TRBJ2-7; V gene: TRBV5-5; D gene: TRBD2; clone size: .; CDR3 protein: CASSATSGLSSSYEQYF; CDR3 DNA: TGTGCCAGCAGCGCGACTAGCGGCCTATCGAGCTCCTACGAGCAGTACTTC
J gene: TRBJ2-4; V gene: TRBV30; D gene: TRBD1; clone size: .; CDR3 protein: CAWSADRDIQYF; CDR3 DNA: TGTGCCTGGAGTGCAGACAGGGACATTCAGTACTTC
J gene: TRBJ1-3; V gene: TRBV7-9; D gene: .; clone size: .; CDR3 protein: CASRSDTGGIQSGNTIYF; CDR3 DNA: TGTGCCAGCCGCTCCGACACAGGCGGAATCCAATCTGGAAACACCATATATTTT
J gene: TRBJ2-7; V gene: TRBV2; D gene: TRBD2; clone size: once; CDR3 protein: CASNAGVFDEQYF; CDR3 DNA: TGTGCCAGCAACGCGGGAGTATTTGACGAGCAGTACTTC
J gene: TRBJ1-4; V gene: TRBV4-3; D gene: TRBD1; clone size: .; CDR3 protein: CASSHRTGGFDEKLFF; CDR3 DNA: TGCGCCAGCAGCCACAGGACAGGCGGCTTTGATGAAAAACTGTTTTTT
J gene: TRBJ2-3; V gene: TRBV18; D gene: TRBD2; clone size: .; CDR3 protein: CASSPTSGRLDTQYF; CDR3 DNA: TGTGCCAGCTCACCAACTAGCGGGAGGTTGGATACGCAGTATTTT
J gene: TRBJ1-2; V gene: TRBV27; D gene: TRBD1; clone size: .; CDR3 protein: CASSQDRVGGYTF; CDR3 DNA: TGTGCCAGCAGTCAGGACAGGGTGGGTGGCTACACCTTC
J gene: TRBJ2-7; V gene: TRBV29-1; D gene: TRBD2; clone size: .; CDR3 protein: CSVVTSGRLLSYEQYF; CDR3 DNA: TGCAGCGTTGTGACTAGCGGGAGGCTCCTCTCCTACGAGCAGTACTTC
J gene: TRBJ1-1; V gene: TRBV25-1; D gene: .; clone size: .; CDR3 protein: CASSEQGKRTEAFF; CDR3 DNA: TGTGCCAGCAGTGAACAGGGGAAACGAACTGAAGCTTTCTTT
J gene: TRBJ2-7; V gene: TRBV18; D gene: TRBD2; clone size: .; CDR3 protein: CASSPLGTSGNHEQYF; CDR3 DNA: TGTGCCAGCTCACCACTCGGGACTAGCGGGAACCACGAGCAGTACTTC
J gene: TRBJ2-1; V gene: TRBV6-1; D gene: TRBD2; clone size: .; CDR3 protein: CASSRLAGEGEQFF; CDR3 DNA: TGTGCCAGCAGTCGACTAGCGGGAGAGGGTGAGCAGTTCTTC
J gene: TRBJ2-1; V gene: TRBV6-4; D gene: .; clone size: .; CDR3 protein: CASSAGLYNEQFF; CDR3 DNA: TGTGCCAGCAGTGCCGGACTTTACAATGAGCAGTTCTTC
J gene: TRBJ2-1; V gene: TRBV4-2; D gene: TRBD2; clone size: .; CDR3 protein: CASSPGTSGNHEQFF; CDR3 DNA: TGTGCCAGCAGCCCCGGGACTAGCGGGAACCATGAGCAGTTCTTC
J gene: TRBJ1-5; V gene: TRBV19; D gene: .; clone size: few; CDR3 protein: CASSIGFDQPQHF; CDR3 DNA: TGTGCCAGTAGTATCGGGTTTGATCAGCCCCAGCATTTT
J gene: TRBJ2-5; V gene: TRBV4-3; D gene: TRBD1; clone size: .; CDR3 protein: CASSQGTGGQETQYF; CDR3 DNA: TGCGCCAGCAGCCAAGGGACAGGGGGCCAAGAGACCCAGTACTTC
J gene: TRBJ1-3; V gene: TRBV30; D gene: .; clone size: .; CDR3 protein: CAWEDSTGNTIYF; CDR3 DNA: TGTGCCTGGGAGGACAGTACTGGAAACACCATATATTTT
J gene: TRBJ2-7; V gene: TRBV6-6; D gene: TRBD2; clone size: .; CDR3 protein: CASSATSVAYEQYF; CDR3 DNA: TGTGCCAGCAGCGCGACTAGCGTTGCCTACGAGCAGTACTTC
J gene: TRBJ2-3; V gene: TRBV28; D gene: .; clone size: .; CDR3 protein: CASSLFSGDTQYF; CDR3 DNA: TGTGCCAGCAGTTTATTTAGCGGAGATACGCAGTATTTT
J gene: TRBJ2-2; V gene: TRBV7-9; D gene: .; clone size: .; CDR3 protein: CASSFPSTHTGELFF; CDR3 DNA: TGTGCCAGCAGCTTTCCTAGCACTCACACCGGGGAGCTGTTTTTT
J gene: TRBJ2-7; V gene: TRBV2; D gene: TRBD1; clone size: .; CDR3 protein: CASSDGRGRGEQYF; CDR3 DNA: TGTGCCAGCAGTGATGGAAGGGGGCGCGGCGAGCAGTACTTC